This TCR beta chain emerged from a study of persistence of HIV-infected CD4 T cells. About the research overall: Donors had been on suppressive ART for a median of roughly 8 years.

Trimming pared 2 bases from V and 9 bases from J, leaving 8 bases between. There are 12 residues in the CDR3. Germline V gene sequence: CDR1 LGHNT, CDR2 FRNRAP. On this clone itself: No antigen is known for it.

General study results and limits: TCRbeta richness was lower in CMV- and Gag-responding cells than in anti-CD3/anti-CD28-responding cells.

Lysates of CMV-infected fibroblasts at 10 ug/mL stimulated these cells. Sorted nonresponding memory CD4+ T cells were CD40L-negative, CD69-negative, CD45RO-high. The libraries were made with immunoSEQ version 4 in survey mode. Some clones are missing from TCRdb's copy, which holds only in-frame ones; the method was immunoSEQ multiplex PCR. The sample comprises 25,000 to 35,000 clones, around 73% of which are singletons, and roughly 0.8% rests with the top ten. The chain joins TRBV12-5 to TRBJ2-1; no definite D call. This sample comprised CD4+ T cells sorted from PBMCs after approximately 19-hour stimulation, obtained from a patient who received antiretroviral therapy. The sequence was obtained from an adult woman with HIV who was CMV-seropositive. The DNA of the CDR3 is TGTGCTAGTGGTTTGTATTCAGCTGAGCAGTTCTTC. Amino acid sequence: CASGLYSAEQFF.